One sample yielded the 20 T cell receptor beta chains listed below, sequenced in a study of metastatic and nonmetastatic thyroid tumors. All patients reached thyroid surgery having received no treatment beforehand. TCRdb used MiXCR to call clones anew from the PCR reads. The sample shows roughly 75,000 clones, around 12% of them seen only once. The sample consisted of tumor tissue. These receptors were taken from a female donor with papillary thyroid cancer or a benign thyroid nodule (not recorded which). Some clones in this sample may be carry-over from other donors' samples.

The rearrangement uses TRBV20-1 and TRBJ2-7; no firm D call. V lost 4 bases to trimming and J lost 4 bases, with 5 bases between them. Germline CDR1 and CDR2: DFQATT and SNEGSKA (reference sequence). The CDR3 has 10 amino acids. The CDR3 coding sequence is TGCAGTGCTACCGATTACGAGCAGTACTTC. Translated: CSATDYEQYF.

This clone was counted ten times or more. The chain combines TRBV7-8 with TRBJ2-5, with D possibly being TRBD1 or TRBD2 (5 bases each). The V end lost 6 bases, the J end lost 5 bases, and 16 bases lay between the germline ends. Germline V CDR1 and CDR2: SGHVS, FQNEAQ. This CDR3 region has 14 residues. CDR3 sequence: CASRVGRSGETQYF. CDR3 DNA sequence: TGTGCCAGCAGGGTGGGACGGTCGGGGGAGACCCAGTACTTC.

This clone was seen at least ten times. The genes are TRBV11-3 and TRBJ2-5; TRBD2 matches at 12 bases. The CDR3 length is 17 residues. CDR1 and CDR2 (germline): SGHNT, YENEEA. V dropped 5 bases and J dropped 1; count of bases not matched to a gene: 8. The CDR3 spells CASSLAGGSLSQETQYF. CDR3 DNA: TGTGCCAGCAGCCTAGCGGGAGGGTCTCTTTCCCAAGAGACCCAGTACTTC.

Worth noting for this clone: Given a much more abundant clone one base away, this may be a read error. The rearrangement joins TRBV5-6 to TRBJ1-1; D perhaps matches TRBD1 (5 bases). The germline V gene has CDR1 SGHDT and CDR2 YYEEEE. CDR3 size: 15 residues. CDR3 sequence: CSSSWLWGMNTEAFF. DNA of the CDR3: TGTTCCAGCAGCTGGCTCTGGGGGATGAACACTGAAGCTTTCTTT.

About this clone itself: A much larger clone is a single base away; this may be a read error. J is TRBJ2-7 and V is TRBV19, with D unresolved. The germline V gene has CDR1 LNHDA and CDR2 SQIVND (reference sequence). V dropped 5 bases and J dropped 2 bases, with 16 bases sitting between them. The CDR3 covers 15 residues. In nucleotides, the CDR3 is TGTGCCAGTAGTGCTGGTGTAGTGGCTACCTACGAGCAGTACTTC. Its translation: CASSAGVVATYEQYF.

This clone was recorded many times. The CDR3 region has the DNA TGTGCCAGCAGCCCCCAGGGTACTGAAGCTTTCTTT. Amino acids: CASSPQGTEAFF. The chain couples TRBV11-3 to TRBJ1-1; D is perhaps TRBD1 (5 bases). Per the germline V gene, CDR1 is SGHNT and CDR2 is YENEEA. The CDR3 loop spans 12 amino acids. Deletions cut 5 bases from V and 5 bases from J, with 9 bases between.

In this sample, this clone turned up many times. J is TRBJ1-2 and V is TRBV19; D perhaps matches TRBD1 (5 bases). Germline CDR1 is LNHDA and CDR2 is SQIVND (reference sequence). The CDR3 is 16 amino acids. Trimming pared 3 bases from V and 0 bases from J, leaving 14 bases between. The CDR3 sequence is CASSITSQATNYGYTF. In nucleotides, the CDR3 is TGTGCCAGTAGTATTACCTCACAGGCTACTAACTATGGCTACACCTTC. Complete variable domain (other parts from reference TRBV19 and TRBJ1-2): DGGITQSPKYLFRKEGQNVTLSCEQNLNHDAMYWYRQDPGQGLRLIYYSQIVNDFQKGDIAEGYSVSREKKESFPLTVTSAQKNPTAFYLCASSITSQATNYGYTFGSGTRLTVV.

This clone was found a few times. Possible read error: a much larger clone is one base away. The sample contains more than one DNA sequence encoding this CDR3. V is TRBV7-9 and J is TRBJ2-5; no firm D call. In germline, CDR1 is SEHNR, CDR2 FQNEAQ (reference sequence). Between the trimmed V and J ends, which lost 1 base and 5 bases, there was a span of 8 bases. The CDR3 consists of 13 residues. CDR3 region: CASSLGARETQYF. The CDR3 DNA sequence: TGTGCCAGCAGCTTAGGTGCCAGGGAGACCCAGTACTTC.

Comments on this clone: Given a much more abundant clone one base away, this may be a read error. The chain recombines TRBV28 with TRBJ1-1; D possibly corresponds to TRBD1 (5 bases). V was cut by 6 bases and J by 1 base, with 18 bases left in between. Germline V CDR1 and CDR2: MDHEN, SYDVKM. The CDR3 sequence is 16 residues long. The CDR3 DNA is TGTGCCAGCAGAACCGGGTGGGGTGGGGGGAACACTGAAGCTTTCTTT. It codes for CASRTGWGGGNTEAFF.

On this clone itself: This may stem from a read error, because a much larger clone lies one nucleotide away. The CDR3 sequence is CASCLVTGPLFF. The CDR3 DNA reads TGTGCTAGTTGTTTGGTAACGGGACCCCTGTTTTTT. This rearrangement joins TRBV12-5 to TRBJ1-4; perhaps TRBD1 as D (5 bases). The germline V gene has CDR1 LGHNT and CDR2 FRNRAP. The CDR3 has 12 amino acids.

Ten or more counts support this clone. CDR3 residues: CASRKPGQGHGYTF. For the CDR3, the DNA is TGTGCCAGCAGGAAACCGGGACAGGGACATGGCTACACCTTC. This chain links TRBV27 with TRBJ1-2; 9 bases match TRBD1. The CDR3 extends over 14 amino acids. V lost 6 bases to trimming and J lost 6 bases; unmatched junction nucleotides: 8. CDR1 is MNHEY, CDR2 SMNVEV, per germline (reference sequence).

This clone was counted ten times or more. This chain links TRBV9 with TRBJ1-2; the match to TRBD1 covers 10 bases. Germline-derived CDR1 and CDR2 are SGDLS and YYNGEE. This CDR3 comprises 18 residues. V was pared by 3 bases and J by 0 bases, with 11 bases of the junction left unmatched. The CDR3 loop reads CASSAGEVGQGANYGYTF. The CDR3 DNA is TGTGCCAGCAGCGCCGGCGAGGTTGGACAGGGGGCTAACTATGGCTACACCTTC.

This clone was detected a few times. This may come from a read error, since a much larger clone is one base off. The chain links TRBV2 to TRBJ2-5; the D gene is possibly TRBD1 (7 bases). CDR1 and CDR2 from the germline V gene are SNHLY and FYNNEI. CDR3 length: 14 residues. DNA for the CDR3: TGTGCCAGCAGTGCGGAGGGGGCATGGGAGACCCGGTACTTC. It yields the protein CASSAEGAWETRYF. Combining the CDR3 with reference TRBV2 and TRBJ2-5 gives the whole variable domain EPEVTQTPSHQVTQMGQEVILRCVPISNHLYFYWYRQILGQKVEFLVSFYNNEISEKSEIFDDQFSVERPDGSNFTLKIRSTKLEDSAMYFCASSAEGAWETRYFGPGTRLLVL.

This clone has at least ten counts. The rearrangement uses TRBV7-9 and TRBJ1-4; no clear D. V was trimmed by 5 bases and J by 5 bases, leaving 12 bases between them. The CDR3 has 14 residues. In germline, CDR1 is SEHNR, CDR2 FQNEAQ (reference sequence). In nucleotides, the CDR3 is TGTGCCAGCAGCCAAGGGCTCAAAAATGAAAAACTGTTTTTT. Encoded protein: CASSQGLKNEKLFF. Based on the CDR3 plus reference TRBV7-9 and TRBJ1-4, the full variable domain is DTGVSQNPRHKITKRGQNVTFRCDPISEHNRLYWYRQTLGQGPEFLTYFQNEAQLEKSRLLSDRFSAERPKGSFSTLEIQRTEQGDSAMYLCASSQGLKNEKLFFGSGTQLSVL.

This clone was counted at least ten times. The chain uses TRBV20-1 and TRBJ2-1; 11 bases are shared with TRBD2. Looked up from germline, CDR1 is DFQATT and CDR2 is SNEGSKA (reference sequence). V lost 2 bases and J lost 7; bases outside the gene matches: 10. The CDR3 length is 16 residues. In DNA form, the CDR3 reads TGCAGTGCTAGAAAAATGAGTAGCGGGAGGGGTAATGAGCAGTTCTTC. This gives the protein CSARKMSSGRGNEQFF.

In regard to this clone: It may be a read error: a sequence one base away is much more abundant. V and J are TRBV20-1 and TRBJ2-1; a weak D match, TRBD1 (5 bases). The CDR3 sequence is 15 residues long. Germline loops: CDR1 DFQATT, CDR2 SNEGSKA (reference sequence). Deletions cut 1 base from V and 5 bases from J, with 15 bases between. Here the CDR3 reads CSARGGRSMNNEQFF. Here the CDR3 DNA reads TGCAGTGCTAGAGGGGGCAGGTCGATGAACAATGAGCAGTTCTTC.

This clone was recorded a few times. The chain couples TRBV12-3 or TRBV12-4 to TRBJ1-2; possible D gene TRBD1, 6 bases. This CDR3 comprises 14 residues. The germline V and J ends were trimmed by 5 bases and 4 bases, with 14 bases remaining between them. This CDR3 reads CASSKRQAGYGYTF. CDR3 in DNA: TGTGCCAGCAGTAAAAGACAGGCAGGCTATGGCTACACCTTC.

The J gene is TRBJ2-1, the V gene TRBV5-4; 10 positions agree with TRBD2. The length of the CDR3 is 16 residues. J lost 4 bases, V lost 0 bases, and 4 bases had no gene match. Looked up from germline, CDR1 is SGHNT and CDR2 is YYREEE (reference sequence). CDR3 DNA sequence: TGTGCCAGCAGCTTGGATATGGGACTAGCGTACAATGAGCAGTTCTTC. Its protein is CASSLDMGLAYNEQFF.

This clone was observed at least ten times. J is TRBJ1-2 and V is TRBV20-1; a weak D match, TRBD1 (5 bases). Between the trimmed V and J ends, which lost 1 base and 3 bases, there was a span of 12 bases. The CDR3 covers 14 residues. Germline V gene sequence: CDR1 DFQATT, CDR2 SNEGSKA (reference sequence). Written as DNA, the CDR3 is TGCAGTGCTAGAGGGGTCAGGGCGGACTATGGCTACACCTTC. Encoded protein: CSARGVRADYGYTF.

This clone has a handful of counts. The chain couples TRBV6-4 to TRBJ2-3; D is ambiguous. Germline V CDR1 and CDR2: MRHNA, SNTAGT. Deletions cut 6 bases from V and 2 bases from J, with 9 bases between. CDR3 size: 13 residues. CDR3 residues: CASSTLPTDTQYF. The DNA for the CDR3 is TGTGCCAGCAGCACTCTTCCCACAGATACGCAGTATTTT.